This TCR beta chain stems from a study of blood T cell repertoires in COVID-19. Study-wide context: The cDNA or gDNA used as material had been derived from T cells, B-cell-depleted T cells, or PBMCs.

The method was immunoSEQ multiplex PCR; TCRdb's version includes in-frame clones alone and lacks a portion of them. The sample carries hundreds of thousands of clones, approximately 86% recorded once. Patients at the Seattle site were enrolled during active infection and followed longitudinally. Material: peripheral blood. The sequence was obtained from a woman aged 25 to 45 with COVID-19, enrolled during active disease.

In DNA form, the CDR3 reads TGCAGCGTTGAAGATAGGGGAAATAGCAATCAGCCCCAGCATTTT. It encodes CSVEDRGNSNQPQHF. J is TRBJ1-5 and V is TRBV29-1; possibly TRBD1 for D (5 bases). Trimming took off 0 bases at V and 0 bases at J, with 9 bases between the two ends. The CDR3 sequence is 15 residues long. Per germline, CDR1 SQVTM and CDR2 ANQGSEA. Filled out from reference TRBV29-1 and TRBJ1-5, the complete variable domain reads SAVISQKPSRDICQRGTSLTIQCQVDSQVTMMFWYRQQPGQSLTLIATANQGSEATYESGFVIDKFPISRPNLTFSTLTVSNMSPEDSSIYLCSVEDRGNSNQPQHFGDGTRLSIL.